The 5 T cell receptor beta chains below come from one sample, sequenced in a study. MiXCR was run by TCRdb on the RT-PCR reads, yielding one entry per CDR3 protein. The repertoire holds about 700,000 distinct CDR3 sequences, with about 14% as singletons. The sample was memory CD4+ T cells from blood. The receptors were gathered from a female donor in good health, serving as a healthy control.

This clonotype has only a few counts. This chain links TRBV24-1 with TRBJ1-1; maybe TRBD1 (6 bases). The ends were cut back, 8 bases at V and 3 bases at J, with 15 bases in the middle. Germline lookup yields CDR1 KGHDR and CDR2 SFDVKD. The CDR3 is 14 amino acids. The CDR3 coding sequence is TGTGCCACCACCACAGGGAGTGGAGACACTGAAGCTTTCTTT. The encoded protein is CATTTGSGDTEAFF.

Here the CDR3 reads CAISDRGGLTEAFF. In DNA form, the CDR3 reads TGTGCCATCAGTGACAGGGGAGGACTCACTGAAGCTTTCTTT. V usage is TRBV10-3 and J usage is TRBJ1-1, with D perhaps TRBD1 (6 bases). This CDR3 contains 14 residues. V lost 3 bases and J lost 4, with 12 bases in between. Germline V gene sequence: CDR1 ENHRY, CDR2 SYGVKD.

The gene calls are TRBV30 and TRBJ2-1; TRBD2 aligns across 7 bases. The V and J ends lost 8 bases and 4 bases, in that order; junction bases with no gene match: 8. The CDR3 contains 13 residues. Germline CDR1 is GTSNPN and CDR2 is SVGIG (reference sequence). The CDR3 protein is CAREEGAYNEQFF. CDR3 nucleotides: TGTGCCCGGGAGGAGGGAGCGTACAATGAGCAGTTCTTC.

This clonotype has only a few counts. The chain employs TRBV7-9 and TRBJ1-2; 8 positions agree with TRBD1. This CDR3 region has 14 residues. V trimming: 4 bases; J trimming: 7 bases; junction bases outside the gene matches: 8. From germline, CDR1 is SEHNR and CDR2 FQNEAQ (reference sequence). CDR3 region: CASSSTGDVLGYTF. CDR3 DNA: TGTGCCAGCAGCTCGACAGGGGACGTTCTTGGCTACACCTTC. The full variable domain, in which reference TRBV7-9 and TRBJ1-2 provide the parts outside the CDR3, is DTGVSQNPRHKITKRGQNVTFRCDPISEHNRLYWYRQTLGQGPEFLTYFQNEAQLEKSRLLSDRFSAERPKGSFSTLEIQRTEQGDSAMYLCASSSTGDVLGYTFGSGTRLTVV.

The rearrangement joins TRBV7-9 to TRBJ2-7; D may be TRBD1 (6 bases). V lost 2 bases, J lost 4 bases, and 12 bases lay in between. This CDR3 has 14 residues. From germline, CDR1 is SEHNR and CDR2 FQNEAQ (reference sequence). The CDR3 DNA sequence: TGTGCCAGCAGCTTATTAGGACAGATTTACGAGCAGTACTTC. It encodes CASSLLGQIYEQYF.